This T cell receptor beta chain emerged from a study of CD8 T cells in Susac syndrome. CDR1 is SGDLS, CDR2 YYNGEE, per germline. V shed 3 bases, J shed 10 bases, and the junction held 10 bases outside the gene matches. The CDR3 is 13 amino acids. Reverse transcription used 0.5 to 1 ug RNA and random hexamers. Across 54 Vbeta and 13 Jbeta, immunoSEQ multiplex PCR amplified TCR beta CDR3. In TCRdb, the immunoSEQ multiplex PCR reads were re-called with MiXCR into one record per CDR3 protein. The sample shows approximately 77,000 distinct CDR3 sequences, more than 85% of them seen only once. The receptor was isolated from a human donor with Susac syndrome. The sequenced sample was CD4+ T cells from PBMCs. This chain joins TRBV9 and TRBJ2-7; TRBD1 aligns across 7 bases. CDR3 region: CASSAEQGQRQYF. The DNA of the CDR3 is TGTGCCAGCAGCGCAGAACAGGGGCAGCGACAGTACTTC.